The rows below give T cell receptor beta chains drawn from one sample of a study of T cell responses to AZD1222 COVID-19 vaccine. The method was immunoSEQ multiplex PCR; TCRdb's version includes in-frame clones alone and lacks a portion of them. The data contain some 120,000 clones, roughly 89% of them seen just once; the ten biggest clones take up over 8.5%. The specimen was peripheral blood, collected on day 0 of MenACWY control vaccination. The receptor set was obtained from an adult in good health. The CDR3 runs from the conserved cysteine through the conserved F or W. The D gene is left open where the match is weak. Only part of the rows carry a size: once, few, many, or a class if the clone is expanded.

v_gene	d_gene	abundance	j_gene	CDR3nt	CDR3aa
TRBV24-1	NA	NA	TRBJ2-7	TGTGCCACCAGTGATCCGTCCCTCTACAGGGATCTCCCCTACGAGCAGTACTTC	CATSDPSLYRDLPYEQYF
TRBV11-3	NA	NA	TRBJ1-4	TGTGCCAGCAGCTTGGATAATGAAAAACTGTTTTTT	CASSLDNEKLFF
TRBV7-9	TRBD2	NA	TRBJ2-1	TGTGCCAGCAGCTCTGAAGCGGGGGATCCCTACAATGAGCAGTTCTTC	CASSSEAGDPYNEQFF
TRBV29-1	NA	NA	TRBJ2-1	TGCAGCGTTGAAGATGTGTTTGTGGGATTCGGCAATGAGCAGTTCTTC	CSVEDVFVGFGNEQFF
TRBV6-2/TRBV6-3	NA	NA	TRBJ1-5	TGTGCCAGCAGTTACGGCGGGCAGGGCCCCAATCAGCCCCAGCATTTT	CASSYGGQGPNQPQHF
TRBV6-2/TRBV6-3	NA	NA	TRBJ2-1	TGTGCCAGCAGTTACTTAGGGGGTGAGCAGTTCTTC	CASSYLGGEQFF
TRBV12-3/TRBV12-4	NA	once	TRBJ2-4	TGTGCCAGCAGTTTAGAACCCGGAAACATTCAGTACTTC	CASSLEPGNIQYF
TRBV12-3/TRBV12-4	NA	NA	TRBJ2-2	TGTGCCAGCAGCCGAAGACAGTCCGGGGAGCTGTTTTTT	CASSRRQSGELFF
TRBV20-1	NA	NA	TRBJ1-1	TGCAGTGCTAGTGGTGTCGCGGCGAACACTGAAGCTTTCTTT	CSASGVAANTEAFF
TRBV19	NA	NA	TRBJ1-2	TGTGCCAGTACCATGACCGAGAACTATGGCTACACCTTC	CASTMTENYGYTF
TRBV5-1	NA	NA	TRBJ1-1	TGCGCCAGCAGCTTGGGTGCCCCAGGGGCGGCTGAAGCTTTCTTT	CASSLGAPGAAEAFF
TRBV30	NA	once	TRBJ1-2	TGTGTCCTGGCTGGTTTCGACTATGGCTACACCTTC	CVLAGFDYGYTF
TRBV10-3	NA	once	TRBJ1-1	TGTGCCACGCTTCGGACTATGAACACTGAAGCTTTCTTT	CATLRTMNTEAFF
TRBV5-1	NA	NA	TRBJ2-1	TGCGCCAGCAGCTTGGGTCCAGATGGGACGGGTTACAATGAGCAGTTCTTC	CASSLGPDGTGYNEQFF
TRBV7-9	NA	NA	TRBJ1-1	TGTGCCAGCAGCTTATCCCGCCTAAACACTGAAGCTTTCTTT	CASSLSRLNTEAFF
TRBV7-2	TRBD2	NA	TRBJ2-5	TGTGCCAGCAGCTCCCGGGGAGGGAAAGAGACCCAGTACTTC	CASSSRGGKETQYF
TRBV30	TRBD2	NA	TRBJ2-3	TGTGCCTGGAGTCTAGCGGGAGTTACAGATACGCAGTATTTT	CAWSLAGVTDTQYF
TRBV5-1	NA	once	TRBJ2-3	TGCGCCAGCAGCTTGGATCAGGGGACAGATACGCAGTATTTT	CASSLDQGTDTQYF
TRBV9	TRBD2	NA	TRBJ2-7	TGTGCCAGCAGCGTTTCGTCTAGCGGCTACGAGCAGTACTTC	CASSVSSSGYEQYF
TRBV18	NA	NA	TRBJ2-7	TGTGCCAGCTCACAAACCAGTCAAGCCTACGAGCAGTACTTC	CASSQTSQAYEQYF
TRBV5-1	TRBD2	NA	TRBJ2-5	TGCGCCAGCAGCAGACTAGCGGGGAAGGAAGAGACCCAGTACTTC	CASSRLAGKEETQYF
TRBV10-1	NA	NA	TRBJ2-1	TGCGCCAGCATCGAGGAGGGTATCACCTACAATGAGCAGTTCTTC	CASIEEGITYNEQFF